The clone carrying this T cell receptor beta chain was detected a few times. Using unique molecular identifiers, the investigators prepared the TCRbeta library. TCRdb reprocessed the PCR reads with MiXCR, giving one entry per CDR3 protein. The data show about 240,000 distinct CDR3 sequences, about 12% seen once. Germline-derived CDR1 and CDR2 are KGHSH and LQKENI. This CDR3 has 15 residues. Trimming shortened V by 0 bases and J by 0 bases, and 3 bases separated the two germline ends. These data belong to a study of T-cell reconstitution after alpha-beta-depleted transplantation in children. This TCR was recovered from a human donor who donated a stem cell graft to a child with acute lymphoblastic leukemia. The sample here was PBMCs from the stem cell graft donor, taken from the stem cell graft. The V gene is TRBV18, the J gene TRBJ2-6; no reliable D call. CDR3: CASSPPGSGANVLTF. CDR3 bases: TGTGCCAGCTCACCACCGGGCTCTGGGGCCAACGTCCTGACTTTC.